This is a list of T cell receptor beta chains from one sample in a study of OX40 agonist ivuxolimab in advanced cancers. Data came from immunoSEQ multiplex PCR; TCRdb stores just in-frame clones and leaves some out. The sample contains roughly 13,000 clones, 87% of which appear only once. The sample was CD4+ or CD8+ T cells sorted from blood, taken in a trial of the OX40 agonist ivuxolimab. The source is an adult with an advanced solid tumor such as melanoma, head and neck, liver or kidney cancer. CDR3s include the opening cysteine and the closing phenylalanine or tryptophan. The order of the fields is V gene, J gene, CDR3 protein.

V: TRBV30
J: TRBJ1-4
CDR3: CAWRQDRGRATNEKLFF

V: TRBV7-2
J: TRBJ2-2
CDR3: CASSLASGGYTGELFF

V: TRBV5-1
J: TRBJ2-1
CDR3: CASSLEASGHNEQFF

V: TRBV19
J: TRBJ2-3
CDR3: CASSVRGDTQYF

V: TRBV29-1
J: TRBJ1-2
CDR3: CSVPLGGVAYGYTF

V: TRBV5-6
J: TRBJ1-2
CDR3: CASSYGHSGYGYTF

V: TRBV9
J: TRBJ2-2
CDR3: CASSVEANTGELFF

V: TRBV7-2
J: TRBJ1-1
CDR3: CASSLMGAGTEAFF

V: TRBV7-9
J: TRBJ2-7
CDR3: CASSGRQTTNYEQYF

V: TRBV28
J: TRBJ1-6
CDR3: CASSLRTPSYNSPLHF

V: TRBV4-1
J: TRBJ2-7
CDR3: CASSHAGTGAYEQYF

V: TRBV6-1
J: TRBJ2-5
CDR3: CASSMDREETQYF

V: TRBV2
J: TRBJ1-1
CDR3: CASSVGRRGNTEAFF

V: TRBV30
J: TRBJ2-3
CDR3: CAWSVRGGMDTQYF

V: TRBV9
J: TRBJ2-5
CDR3: CASSFLEGTPKETQYF

V: TRBV9
J: TRBJ1-3
CDR3: CASSVGVSGASGNTIYF

V: TRBV9
J: TRBJ2-5
CDR3: CASSATGGFETQYF

V: TRBV11-3
J: TRBJ2-1
CDR3: CASSLGRDEQFF

V: TRBV7-3
J: TRBJ2-5
CDR3: CASSTTGAPQETQYF

V: TRBV29-1
J: TRBJ1-1
CDR3: CSALYTGSRGAFF

V: TRBV9
J: TRBJ2-3
CDR3: CASSPGAVGPDTQYF

V: TRBV6-6
J: TRBJ2-1
CDR3: CASGGIIFLEQFF

V: TRBV18
J: TRBJ2-4
CDR3: CASSREPAGGLNIQYF

V: TRBV19
J: TRBJ1-3
CDR3: CASSIQAGQTSGNTIYF

V: TRBV7-3
J: TRBJ2-4
CDR3: CASSFLGSMLAKNIQYF

V: TRBV1
J: TRBJ2-1
CDR3: CTHPRGDLYNEQFF

V: TRBV11-3
J: TRBJ1-4
CDR3: CASSLGRGTGRVWEKLFF

V: TRBV5-1
J: TRBJ1-4
CDR3: CASSFGEATNEKLFF

V: TRBV19
J: TRBJ2-2
CDR3: CASSNGGNTGELFF

V: TRBV6-6
J: TRBJ2-1
CDR3: CASIISGGQNNEQFF

V: TRBV10-2
J: TRBJ2-2
CDR3: CASSGGGSRTGELFF

V: TRBV2
J: TRBJ2-1
CDR3: CASSRGGAANEQFF

V: TRBV7-8
J: TRBJ1-5
CDR3: CASSFADSYQPQHF

V: TRBV5-6
J: TRBJ1-1
CDR3: CASSLTGIDTEAFF

V: TRBV2
J: TRBJ2-3
CDR3: CASRERTDTQYF

V: TRBV5-3
J: TRBJ1-5
CDR3: CARSQGKGEQPQHF

V: TRBV4-2
J: TRBJ2-5
CDR3: CASSQWLGETQYF

V: TRBV13
J: TRBJ1-1
CDR3: CASSPREWNTEAFF

V: TRBV10-2
J: TRBJ2-7
CDR3: CASSGIWEDGRYEQYF

V: TRBV6-5
J: TRBJ1-4
CDR3: CASSSGTANEKLFF

V: TRBV9
J: TRBJ1-1
CDR3: CASSPTGFTQNTEAFF

V: TRBV7-8
J: TRBJ2-7
CDR3: CASSNRDSRYEQYF

V: TRBV7-6
J: TRBJ1-1
CDR3: CASSDEGTEAFF

V: TRBV11-2
J: TRBJ1-1
CDR3: CASSLGSGRTEAFF

V: TRBV7-3
J: TRBJ2-1
CDR3: CASSPSTGYNEQFF

V: TRBV5-6
J: TRBJ2-7
CDR3: CASSFPSGSSYEQYF

V: TRBV7-2
J: TRBJ1-1
CDR3: CASSLALFTGEAFF

V: TRBV18
J: TRBJ1-4
CDR3: CASSPTGGDEKLFF

V: TRBV7-9
J: TRBJ2-7
CDR3: CASSLNPTGFPYEQYF